At least ten counts were recorded for the clone carrying this TCR beta chain. Its antigen is not identified. Per germline, CDR1 MNHEY and CDR2 SMNVEV (reference sequence). J gave up 5 bases and V 5 bases, and 8 bases lay outside the gene matches. CDR3 size: 14 residues. These data come from a study of CD8 T cells in ankylosing spondylitis. Via MiXCR, TCRdb re-called the 5' RACE reads, giving one row per CDR3 protein. The sample holds fewer than 40,000 distinct CDR3 sequences, approximately 28% seen once. Notes on the study in general: In peripheral blood, disease-linked CD8+ clones occurred at relatively low frequencies. The study looked at matched synovial fluid samples from ankylosing spondylitis patients. Disease-linked clones were reported to be significantly enriched there.

This TCR derives from a male donor with ankylosing spondylitis. Source material: synovial fluid, either unsorted or a sorted T cell fraction (not recorded which). The chain recombines TRBV27 with TRBJ1-2; 7 bases map to TRBD1. CDR3 in DNA: TGTGCCAGCAGTCCCTCGGGACAGATTTATGGCTACACCTTC. Residues: CASSPSGQIYGYTF.